This T cell receptor (beta chain) comes out of a study of T cell repertoires in cytomegalovirus infection. Study in general: Indications came from public TCR beta signatures; they pointed to CMV infection and to a matching HLA type.

Findings of the study overall: In two of eight donors, the top clonotype was HLA-C-restricted CMV-specific. CMV carriers having the relevant HLA were flagged by cumulative public TCR beta family frequency.

CDR1 and CDR2 (germline): SEHNR, FQNEAQ (reference sequence). The CDR3 runs 14 residues. V dropped 5 bases and J dropped 0 bases, with 8 bases sitting between them. One entry per CDR3 protein, called by TCRdb with MiXCR from the reads. The sample contains 150,000 to 200,000 distinct CDR3 sequences, 17% of which appear only once. In this sample, this clonotype turned up a few times. Its antigen is unknown. The TCR sequence derives from a human donor in good health (CMV status not recorded). Some clones in this sample may be carry-over from other donors' samples. Sample: CD8+ T cells from PBMCs. This sequence joins TRBV7-9 and TRBJ2-1; D is perhaps TRBD1 (6 bases). The CDR3 protein is CASSMDSSYNEQFF. CDR3 coding DNA: TGTGCCAGCAGCATGGACAGCTCCTACAATGAGCAGTTCTTC.